This T cell receptor beta chain was sequenced during a study of OX40 agonist ivuxolimab in advanced cancers. Overall study: Across the patients, intravenous ivuxolimab was delivered every 2 weeks at 0.01 to 10 mg/kg. Cohort: about 82% men, mean age roughly 60, aged roughly 23 to 79.

Researchers took blood at baseline, on cycle 4 day 1, and on cycle 7 day 1. Looked up from germline, CDR1 is LNHDA and CDR2 is SQIVND (reference sequence). The CDR3 sequence is 16 residues long. V dropped 1 base and J dropped 3 bases, with 16 bases sitting between them. Study-wide points: The investigators did not determine what antigen specificity the expanded peripheral T cells had.

As regards this clone: Its specificity is unknown.

Sequencing used immunoSEQ multiplex PCR; TCRdb keeps in-frame clones, though not all of them. The data show tens of thousands of clones, with 73% seen just once and under 20% held by the top ten. Here the sequenced sample was CD4+ or CD8+ T cells sorted from blood, taken in a trial of the OX40 agonist ivuxolimab. This chain connects TRBV19 to TRBJ2-7, with D perhaps matching TRBD1 (5 bases). This TCR derives from an adult with an advanced solid tumor such as melanoma, head and neck, liver or kidney cancer. The CDR3 nucleotides are TGTGCCAGTAGTATAGTTGGGGCACCTGCCATCTACGAGCAGTACTTC. Translated: CASSIVGAPAIYEQYF.